The 10 T cell receptor beta chains given below trace back to one sample, sequenced in a study of cytomegalovirus exposure and HLA in healthy donors. 60 Vbeta and 13 Jbeta primers were used in PCR. This table comes from immunoSEQ multiplex PCR, and its TCRdb copy is limited to in-frame clones, with some not included. The data contain about 170,000 clones, roughly 85% of them singletons. The sample taken for sequencing was PBMCs. These receptors came from a boy aged 2-15 years in good health and CMV-seronegative.

There are a few counts of this clone. The chain recombines TRBV7-9 with TRBJ1-1; TRBD1 might be the D (6 bases). There are 13 residues in the CDR3. Germline CDR1 SEHNR, CDR2 FQNEAQ (reference sequence). This CDR3 is CAATGTLNTEAFF. CDR3 nucleotide sequence: TGTGCAGCGACCGGGACACTGAACACTGAAGCTTTCTTT.

V and J are TRBV6-6 and TRBJ2-7; 7 nucleotides line up with TRBD1. The assigned J gene may be wrong: the sequence end matches TRBJ2-1 better. This CDR3 has 13 amino acids. Per germline, CDR1 MNHNY and CDR2 SVGAGI (reference sequence). CDR3 sequence reads: CASSGTDLYEQFF. CDR3 nucleotides: TGTGCCAGCAGCGGGACAGACCTTTACGAGCAGTTCTTC.

This rearrangement joins TRBV7-2 to TRBJ1-5; a possible D gene is TRBD1 (6 bases). Looked up from germline, CDR1 is SGHTA and CDR2 is FQGNSA. The ends were cut back, 1 base at V and 10 bases at J, with 17 bases in the middle. The CDR3 length is 15 residues. The CDR3 here is CASSLDGGGAGPQHF. The CDR3 region has the DNA TGTGCCAGCAGCTTAGACGGTGGGGGGGCCGGACCCCAGCATTTT.

CDR3 nucleotide sequence: TGTGCCAGCAGGGACCGGGACAAGAACCACGAGCAGTACTTC. Translating gives CASRDRDKNHEQYF. The chain links TRBV28 to TRBJ2-7, with D possibly being TRBD1 (6 bases). Trimming shortened V by 6 bases and J by 5 bases, and 17 bases separated the two germline ends. This CDR3 has 14 residues. The germline gives CDR1 MDHEN, CDR2 SYDVKM. The full variable domain, rest sourced from reference TRBV28 and TRBJ2-7, is DVKVTQSSRYLVKRTGEKVFLECVQDMDHENMFWYRQDPGLGLRLIYFSYDVKMKEKGDIPEGYSVSREKKERFSLILESASTNQTSMYLCASRDRDKNHEQYFGPGTRLTVT.

The V gene is TRBV4-1, the J gene TRBJ2-2; D remains ambiguous. Germline V gives CDR1 MGHRA, CDR2 YSYEKL. The CDR3 consists of 19 residues. Trimming stripped 1 base from V and 2 bases from J, with 20 bases between. The chain's CDR3 is CASSQVRVSVQANTGELFF. CDR3 bases: TGCGCCAGCAGCCAAGTAAGAGTCAGTGTTCAGGCCAACACCGGGGAGCTGTTTTTT.

The J gene is TRBJ1-6, the V gene TRBV5-1; TRBD1 agrees at 8 bases. This CDR3 is 15 amino acids long. The ends lost 3 bases at V and 7 bases at J; junction bases unmatched: 6. The germline gives CDR1 SGHRS, CDR2 YFSETQ. For the CDR3, the DNA is TGCGCCAGCAGCTCGGCAGGGGGCAAAAATTCACCCCTCCACTTT. It translates to CASSSAGGKNSPLHF.

This clone has more than one count but fewer than ten. CDR3 in amino acids: CASSWSGGQPQHF. DNA of the CDR3: TGCGCCAGCAGCTGGAGCGGGGGACAGCCCCAGCATTTT. The V gene is TRBV5-1, the J gene TRBJ1-5; a weak D match, TRBD1 (5 bases). CDR3 length equals 13 residues. Germline CDR1 reads SGHRS; CDR2 reads YFSETQ. V was shortened by 3 bases and J by 7 bases, with 11 bases between the two germline ends.

This clone was seen a handful of times. This chain connects TRBV23-1 to TRBJ2-7; maybe TRBD2 (5 bases). TRBV23-1 is marked as an open reading frame, function uncertain. The CDR3 consists of 13 residues. Trimming pared 3 bases from V and 4 bases from J, leaving 10 bases between. CDR3 amino acids: CASSHPSGYEQYV. DNA of the CDR3: TGCGCCAGCAGTCATCCCTCGGGGTACGAGCAGTACGTC.

The gene calls are TRBV6-4 and TRBJ1-2, with D tentatively TRBD1 (6 bases). Per the germline V gene, CDR1 is MRHNA and CDR2 is SNTAGT. V was clipped by 2 bases and J by 3 bases, with 25 bases between them. The CDR3 has 19 amino acids. DNA of the CDR3: TGTGCCAGCAGTGACGGAATCAACGGGACACCCTACGCGGACTATGGCTACACCTTC. Protein sequence: CASSDGINGTPYADYGYTF.

This chain links TRBV28 with TRBJ2-6; D remains unclear. The ends were cut back, 1 base at V and 4 bases at J, with 8 bases in the middle. CDR1 MDHEN and CDR2 SYDVKM come from the germline V gene. This CDR3 is 15 amino acids long. CDR3 DNA: TGTGCCAGCAGTTTATCTGGGCCCGGGGCCAACGTCCTGACTTTC. As protein: CASSLSGPGANVLTF. The complete variable domain, with remaining parts taken from reference TRBV28 and TRBJ2-6, reads DVKVTQSSRYLVKRTGEKVFLECVQDMDHENMFWYRQDPGLGLRLIYFSYDVKMKEKGDIPEGYSVSREKKERFSLILESASTNQTSMYLCASSLSGPGANVLTFGAGSRLTVL.